One and the same sample provided the 8 T cell receptor beta chains below, sequenced in a study of identical twins. Each CDR3 protein gets one entry after TCRdb re-called the 5' RACE reads with MiXCR. Among roughly 480,000 distinct CDR3 sequences, approximately 24% were seen once, and the ten largest hold roughly 3%. These same records also appear under a second study, on T cells expressing NK-cell markers.

The material sequenced was CD4+ T cells sorted from blood. These receptor sequences come from a young woman in good health.

This clonotype has only a few counts. The chain is built from TRBV10-3 and TRBJ2-3; TRBD2 matches at 9 bases. CDR3 length equals 16 residues. The V and J ends lost 3 bases and 2 bases, in that order; junction bases with no gene match: 6. The germline CDR1 and CDR2 sequences are ENHRY and SYGVKD. The CDR3: CAISEPKRGDTDTQYF. As DNA, the CDR3 is TGTGCCATCAGTGAACCGAAGCGGGGGGACACAGATACGCAGTATTTT.

In this sample, this clonotype turned up a few times. This rearrangement joins TRBV7-2 to TRBJ2-2, with 7 nucleotides matching TRBD2. In germline, CDR1 is SGHTA, CDR2 FQGNSA. This CDR3 is 16 amino acids long. J gave up 5 bases and V 0 bases, and 6 bases lay outside the gene matches. CDR3 in amino acids: CASSLAIREGTGELFF. DNA for the CDR3: TGTGCCAGCAGCTTAGCGATCAGGGAGGGGACCGGGGAGCTGTTTTTT.

This clonotype was recorded a few times. The chain is built from TRBV29-1 and TRBJ2-7; possible D gene TRBD1, 6 bases. Trimming shortened V by 4 bases and J by 0 bases, and 19 bases separated the two germline ends. CDR1 and CDR2 from the germline V gene are SQVTM and ANQGSEA. The CDR3 consists of 16 residues. The CDR3 spells CSVADFGQGSSYEQYF. The CDR3, as DNA: TGCAGCGTTGCAGACTTTGGGCAGGGGAGCTCCTACGAGCAGTACTTC.

The chain carries TRBV3-1 and TRBJ2-3; 9 bases align to TRBD2. V gave up 1 base and J gave up 5 bases; unmatched junction bases: 4. Germline V gene data show CDR1 as LGHDT and CDR2 as YNNKEL (reference sequence). The CDR3 runs 15 residues. The CDR3 here is CASSQVLAGKDTQYF. The CDR3 coding sequence is TGTGCCAGCAGCCAAGTACTAGCGGGCAAAGATACGCAGTATTTT.

This clonotype showed up just a few times. The chain combines TRBV5-5 with TRBJ2-7; D remains ambiguous. Between the trimmed V and J ends, which lost 2 bases and 6 bases, there was a span of 12 bases. CDR1 SGHKS and CDR2 YYEKEE come from the germline V gene (reference sequence). This CDR3 region has 13 residues. The chain's CDR3 is CASSFYGRSEQYF. The CDR3 bases are TGTGCCAGCAGCTTTTACGGCCGCAGCGAGCAGTACTTC.

The chain recombines TRBV30 with TRBJ1-1; D uncertain. Trimming removed 0 bases at V and 4 bases at J, with 9 bases between. Germline V gene lookup returns CDR1 GTSNPN and CDR2 SVGIG (reference sequence). This CDR3 has 13 residues. The CDR3: CAWSVLGRTEAFF. The CDR3 DNA reads as TGTGCCTGGAGTGTACTAGGTCGCACTGAAGCTTTCTTT.

The chain combines TRBV6-1 with TRBJ1-2; D is unclear. CDR1 is MNHNS and CDR2 is SASEGT in the germline V gene. The CDR3 loop spans 10 amino acids. The V and J ends lost 3 bases and 6 bases respectively, with 2 bases between them. CDR3 residues: CASSDNGYTF. The CDR3 coding sequence is TGTGCCAGCAGTGACAATGGCTACACCTTC.

This sequence joins TRBV6-1 and TRBJ1-2, with 8 bases fitting TRBD1. Germline V CDR1 and CDR2: MNHNS, SASEGT. J lost 5 bases, V lost 6 bases, and 14 bases had no gene match. The CDR3 loop spans 16 amino acids. The CDR3 sequence is CASSNRDRILFYGYTF. Written as DNA, the CDR3 is TGTGCCAGCAGCAACCGGGACAGGATACTATTTTATGGCTACACCTTC.